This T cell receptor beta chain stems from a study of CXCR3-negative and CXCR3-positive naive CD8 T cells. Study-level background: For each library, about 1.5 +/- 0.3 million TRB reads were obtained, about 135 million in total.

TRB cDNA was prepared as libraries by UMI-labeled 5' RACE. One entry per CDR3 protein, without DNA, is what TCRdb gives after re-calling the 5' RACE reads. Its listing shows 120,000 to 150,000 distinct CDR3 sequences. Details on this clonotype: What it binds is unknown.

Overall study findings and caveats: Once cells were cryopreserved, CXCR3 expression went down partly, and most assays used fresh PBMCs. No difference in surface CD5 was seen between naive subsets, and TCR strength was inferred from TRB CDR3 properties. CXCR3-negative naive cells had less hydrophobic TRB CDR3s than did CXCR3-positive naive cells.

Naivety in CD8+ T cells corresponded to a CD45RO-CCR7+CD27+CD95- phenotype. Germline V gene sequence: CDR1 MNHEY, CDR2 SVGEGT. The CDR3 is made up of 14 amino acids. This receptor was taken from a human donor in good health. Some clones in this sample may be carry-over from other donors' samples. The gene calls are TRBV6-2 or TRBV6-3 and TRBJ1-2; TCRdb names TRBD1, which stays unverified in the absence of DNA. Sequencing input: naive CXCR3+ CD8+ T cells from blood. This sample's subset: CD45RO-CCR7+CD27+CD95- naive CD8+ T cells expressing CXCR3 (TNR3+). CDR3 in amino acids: CASTNLGGGDGYTF.